Listed below are T cell receptor beta chains from one sample, sequenced in a study of blood T cell repertoires in COVID-19. TCRdb's copy holds only in-frame clones and misses some; the assay was immunoSEQ multiplex PCR. This table has approximately 120,000 clones, around 81% appearing once. The specimen sequenced was peripheral blood. The receptors were sampled from a man under 40 with COVID-19, enrolled during active disease. The CDR3 runs from the conserved cysteine through the conserved F or W. Fields, in order: clone size, J gene, V gene, D gene, CDR3 DNA, CDR3 protein. The D gene is left open where the match is weak. Part of the rows lack a size; the others show once, few, many or a class for expanded clones.

size: .; J: TRBJ2-2; V: TRBV29-1; D: .; DNA: TGCAGCGTCCAACCGGACAAATTACTGGGGGAGCTGTTTTTT; CDR3: CSVQPDKLLGELFF
size: .; J: TRBJ1-2; V: TRBV5-4; D: .; DNA: TGTGCCAGCAGCTCGACAGGTTTCTATGGCTACACCTTC; CDR3: CASSSTGFYGYTF
size: .; J: TRBJ1-4; V: TRBV5-5; D: TRBD1; DNA: TGTGCCAGCAGCTTGTGGACAGGGACTGAAAAACTGTTTTTT; CDR3: CASSLWTGTEKLFF
size: once; J: TRBJ1-5; V: TRBV3-1/TRBV3-2; D: .; DNA: TGTGCCAGCAGCCAAGGCCTAGGAGGTCAGCCCCAGCATTTT; CDR3: CASSQGLGGQPQHF
size: .; J: TRBJ1-4; V: TRBV5-4; D: TRBD1; DNA: TGTGCCAGCAGCCCAGACAGGGGAGGGGAAAAACTGTTTTTT; CDR3: CASSPDRGGEKLFF
size: .; J: TRBJ1-4; V: TRBV19; D: TRBD1; DNA: TGTGCCAGTAGGCCCCAGGGGGTAGGCGAAAAACTGTTTTTT; CDR3: CASRPQGVGEKLFF
size: once; J: TRBJ1-5; V: TRBV30; D: .; DNA: TGTGCCTGGAGTGGGGCTCGTAGCAATCAGCCCCAGCATTTT; CDR3: CAWSGARSNQPQHF
size: .; J: TRBJ1-6; V: TRBV5-6; D: .; DNA: TGTGCCAGCAGCTTCGACGGTGTGAGGGATTCACCCCTCCACTTT; CDR3: CASSFDGVRDSPLHF
size: .; J: TRBJ1-1; V: TRBV28; D: TRBD1; DNA: TGTGCCAGCAGTATTCCGGGACAGCGGAGGACTGAAGCTTTCTTT; CDR3: CASSIPGQRRTEAFF
size: .; J: TRBJ1-2; V: TRBV20-1; D: .; DNA: TGCAGTGCTAGAGGGCAGTATGGCTACACCTTC; CDR3: CSARGQYGYTF
size: .; J: TRBJ2-7; V: TRBV2; D: .; DNA: TGTGCCAGCAGTGCATTTGGGGCCGAAACCACCTACGAGCAGTACTTC; CDR3: CASSAFGAETTYEQYF
size: .; J: TRBJ2-7; V: TRBV30; D: TRBD2; DNA: TGTGCCTGGAGTGTACAAGGGCTAGCGGGGGACGAGCAGTACTTC; CDR3: CAWSVQGLAGDEQYF
size: .; J: TRBJ2-7; V: TRBV5-4; D: .; DNA: TGTGCCAGCAGCCCCGGGACACCTATCTACGAGCAGTACTTC; CDR3: CASSPGTPIYEQYF
size: once; J: TRBJ2-2; V: TRBV3-1/TRBV3-2; D: .; DNA: TGTGCCAGCAGCCCTTCCACAGCGAACACCGGGGAGCTGTTTTTT; CDR3: CASSPSTANTGELFF
size: .; J: TRBJ1-1; V: TRBV27; D: .; DNA: TGTGCCAGCAGTTTATTTCCTCGTGACACTGAAGCTTTCTTT; CDR3: CASSLFPRDTEAFF
size: .; J: TRBJ1-6; V: TRBV11-3; D: .; DNA: TGTGCCAGCAGCTTGGACAGCTATAATTCACCCCTCCACTTT; CDR3: CASSLDSYNSPLHF
size: .; J: TRBJ1-4; V: TRBV6-1; D: .; DNA: TGTGCCAGCAGTGAAAATTATGAGGCCAATGAAAAACTGTTTTTT; CDR3: CASSENYEANEKLFF
size: .; J: TRBJ2-1; V: TRBV7-2; D: .; DNA: TGTGCCAGCAGCTTGTCCAGGAACAATGAGCAGTTCTTC; CDR3: CASSLSRNNEQFF
size: .; J: TRBJ2-1; V: TRBV19; D: TRBD2; DNA: TGTGCCAGTAGTATACGAGGCGGGGGGACCTACAATGAGCAGTTCTTC; CDR3: CASSIRGGGTYNEQFF
size: .; J: TRBJ1-2; V: TRBV6-5; D: TRBD1; DNA: TGTGCCAGGCGACAGGGGGCTAACTATGGCTACACCTTC; CDR3: CARRQGANYGYTF
size: .; J: TRBJ2-1; V: TRBV4-1; D: .; DNA: TGCGCCAGCACACTACGCGAAGTCGGTTCCTACAATGAGCAGTTCTTC; CDR3: CASTLREVGSYNEQFF
size: many; J: TRBJ1-1; V: TRBV7-2; D: .; DNA: TGTGCCAGCAGCCCTTTCGGGGGCACTGAAGCTTTCTTT; CDR3: CASSPFGGTEAFF
size: .; J: TRBJ1-5; V: TRBV2; D: .; DNA: TGTGCCAGCAGTGAAGTGGGGCAGGGGCCCCAGCATTTT; CDR3: CASSEVGQGPQHF
size: .; J: TRBJ2-1; V: TRBV9; D: TRBD2; DNA: TGTGCCAGCAGCGATAGCGGGCTATACAATGAGCAGTTCTTC; CDR3: CASSDSGLYNEQFF
size: .; J: TRBJ2-1; V: TRBV4-1; D: TRBD2; DNA: TGCGCCAGCAGCCAAGATCACGGGACTAGCGGGAGATGGCAGTTCTTC; CDR3: CASSQDHGTSGRWQFF
size: few; J: TRBJ1-5; V: TRBV6-6; D: TRBD1; DNA: TGTGCCAGCACCCTGACAGGGGGCGAGCCCCAGCATTTT; CDR3: CASTLTGGEPQHF
size: .; J: TRBJ2-7; V: TRBV7-2; D: .; DNA: TGTGCCAGCAGCTTAGCCACCGGGGGATTATACGAGCAGTACTTC; CDR3: CASSLATGGLYEQYF
size: .; J: TRBJ2-2; V: TRBV11-3; D: TRBD2; DNA: TGTGCCAGCAGCGCCCCGTGGCTAGCGGGAGCGCCCACCGGGGAGCTGTTTTTT; CDR3: CASSAPWLAGAPTGELFF
size: .; J: TRBJ2-4; V: TRBV24-1; D: TRBD2; DNA: TGTGCCACCAGTGACCATCCCGGGCGGGAGGGCCTAAACATTCAGTACTTC; CDR3: CATSDHPGREGLNIQYF
size: .; J: TRBJ1-4; V: TRBV3-1/TRBV3-2; D: TRBD1; DNA: TGTGCCAGCAGCCTGACAGGGGGTGGAGAAAAACTGTTTTTT; CDR3: CASSLTGGGEKLFF
size: .; J: TRBJ2-3; V: TRBV29-1; D: .; DNA: TGCAGCTTCGCGGGGCGGATGGAAGGGACAGATACGCAGTATTTT; CDR3: CSFAGRMEGTDTQYF
size: .; J: TRBJ1-2; V: TRBV6-2/TRBV6-3; D: TRBD1; DNA: TGTGCCAGCAGTACAGGGGTCGGAATTCATGGCTACACCTTC; CDR3: CASSTGVGIHGYTF
size: .; J: TRBJ1-5; V: TRBV28; D: TRBD1; DNA: TGTTGGGCGGGACAGGGTAATCAGCCCCAGCATTTT; CDR3: CWAGQGNQPQHF
size: .; J: TRBJ2-7; V: TRBV12-3/TRBV12-4; D: .; DNA: TGTGCCAGCGGAGACAGTGACTCCTACGAGCAGTACTTC; CDR3: CASGDSDSYEQYF
size: .; J: TRBJ1-4; V: TRBV15; D: .; DNA: TGTGCCACCAGCCGCGGACAGATTAATGAAAAACTGTTTTTT; CDR3: CATSRGQINEKLFF
size: once; J: TRBJ1-1; V: TRBV7-9; D: .; DNA: TGTGCCAGCAGCTTAGGATGGGCTAAAAACACTGAAGCTTTCTTT; CDR3: CASSLGWAKNTEAFF
size: .; J: TRBJ2-7; V: TRBV28; D: .; DNA: TGTGCCAGCGCAGGTTCCTACGAGCAGTACTTC; CDR3: CASAGSYEQYF
size: .; J: TRBJ2-3; V: TRBV27; D: .; DNA: TGTGCCAGCAGTTTGAGGGACTCCTATACGCAGTATTTT; CDR3: CASSLRDSYTQYF
size: once; J: TRBJ1-2; V: TRBV19; D: TRBD1; DNA: TGTGCCAGTCGGACAGGGGAGGGCTATGGCTACACCTTC; CDR3: CASRTGEGYGYTF
size: once; J: TRBJ1-6; V: TRBV12-2; D: .; DNA: TGTGCAAGTCGCTTAGTAAGAGTTTCACCCCTCCACTTT; CDR3: CASRLVRVSPLHF